The present T cell receptor beta chain was sequenced within a study of regulatory T cells in long-lasting Graves disease. Study-wide findings and caveats: Repertoires from persistent disease leaned toward TRBV28, TRBJ1-2 and TRBJ2-5. Thyroid tissue went unexamined; only peripheral blood was analyzed.

In its sample, this clonotype was seen once. What it binds is not known. The CDR3 contains 15 residues. The V gene's germline CDR1 is MGHRA and CDR2 YSYEKL. V dropped 5 bases and J dropped 0; count of bases not matched to a gene: 4. CDR3-region Arm-PCR and iRepertoire HTBI primers produced the TCR beta libraries. TCRdb called the multiplex PCR reads again in MiXCR, with one record for every CDR3 protein. The table includes 350,000 to 450,000 distinct CDR3 sequences, 15% detected once. Time point here: newly diagnosed GD, antithyroid drugs for less than 3 months. With RNA extracted from PBMCs as input, the TCR library was made. These data were also filed under a second study, of T cells in Graves' hyperthyroidism and ophthalmopathy. From that paper: Graves' hyperthyroidism showing no ophthalmopathy progression within 18 months was considered stable. In the blood, most expanded thyroid clonotypes above 0.001 appeared as well.

This clonotype was obtained from a woman aged 40 to 50 with Graves disease. The sequences come from peripheral blood mononuclear cells (PBMCs), collected at new diagnosis, from a patient treated with antithyroid drugs. This chain connects TRBV4-1 to TRBJ1-3; TRBD1 matches 7 bases. The CDR3 sequence is CASSTGQLSGNTIYF. CDR3 nucleotide sequence: TGCGCCAGCAGCACGGGACAGCTCTCTGGAAACACCATATATTTT.